Sequencing of this T cell receptor beta chain was carried out in a study of cytomegalovirus exposure and HLA in healthy donors (dated by TCRdb to between 2016 and 2019). In the study overall: A later analysis indicated that the 100 to 150 validation repertoires were generated on the platform also employed for the approximately 690 repertoires of the first cohort. The aim of the study was to test whether cataloging public T cell receptors could identify signatures of past pathogen exposure. In addition to the first cohort of 650 to 800 subjects, a separate validation cohort of 120 different subjects was used. To predict cytomegalovirus infection status, the study brought together high-throughput TCR immunosequencing, statistical association of individual TCRs with disease status, and machine learning. What the authors observed across the whole study: A later analysis had no HLA typing for the validation cohort, so co-occurrence there was scored across all 120 or so repertoires. In a later analysis, TCRs clustered in the first cohort were found to also tend to co-occur in the 110 or so validation repertoires, with 90% to 95% of cluster scores above 0. Across donors, most TCR sequences were observed very rarely, whereas some public TCRs were present in many individuals. In the study, around 160 TCR beta chains were listed as associated with cytomegalovirus. In both the original and validation cohorts, the classifier was reported to diagnose cytomegalovirus status with high specificity and sensitivity. A few of the identified cytomegalovirus-associated TCR beta chains were confirmed in vitro to be specific for cytomegalovirus antigens. It was suggested by the authors that the approach could potentially be generalized to other disease states and immunological phenotypes.

The germline V gene (reference sequence) specifies MNHEY as CDR1 and SMNVEV as CDR2. After removal of 4 bases from V and 6 bases from J, the junction retains 2 bases not matched to a gene. The CDR3, cysteine through phenylalanine, is 14 amino acids long. Only the CDR3 DNA stays, 42 bases, in frame from base 1. Donors formed part of the validation cohort, which comprised 95 to 150 subjects and was distinct from the first cohort of under 750 subjects. Concerning this clone itself: Its cognate antigen has yet to be identified. No base-level quality is on record; no much larger clone is a single base apart.

The library was obtained by the immunoSEQ multiplex PCR assay. The study's processing was this. A statistical classification framework was developed to diagnose cytomegalovirus status using the catalog of TCR beta chain sequences. TCRdb re-hosts the immuneACCESS table, in-frame sequences only. Its copies lack some clones; in the studies checked, an unresolved V gene accounts for under half of them, and the cause for the rest is not known. V and J calls and clone size are copied from that table; D and trimming were computed from the DNA. The sample data list approximately 240,000 clones, and 75% to 95% of these were observed just once. The ten largest clones capture 1% to 1.2% of the sample.

Rearrangement joined TRBV27 to TRBJ2-1, and 11 bases in between align with TRBD2. Sequenced material: PBMCs. The sequence was obtained from a woman aged 18-29 years in good health and CMV-seronegative. The CDR3 region: CASSSGTSGNEQFF. At the DNA level, the sequence is TGTGCCAGCAGTTCCGGGACTAGCGGCAATGAGCAGTTCTTC.